These 24 T cell receptor beta chains came from one sample sequenced in a study of shared clonotypes between healthy human individuals. Measured with immunoSEQ multiplex PCR; TCRdb has only the in-frame clones, and not every one. This sample carries around 690,000 clones, about nine tenths of them seen once, and the ten largest clones take 30% to 40%. Sequenced material: memory CD8+ T cells from PBMCs. Subset of the sample: CD45RO+ cells pooled with CCR7-negative TemRA cells. All receptors derive from a man aged 18-30 years in good health. Some clones in this sample may be carry-over from other donors' samples.

V gene TRBV28 combines with J gene TRBJ2-7; maybe TRBD1 (6 bases). The CDR3 is made up of 15 amino acids. Per the germline V gene, CDR1 is MDHEN and CDR2 is SYDVKM. Trimming left V 6 bases short and J 1 base short, with 16 bases between. The CDR3 protein is CASRKTGSQSYEQYF. The CDR3 nucleotides read TGTGCCAGCAGAAAAACAGGGTCCCAGTCCTACGAGCAGTACTTC.

This chain uses TRBV6-4 with TRBJ2-6; TRBD2 is a possible D gene (6 bases). This CDR3 has 17 residues. The germline gives CDR1 MRHNA, CDR2 SNTAGT. V was clipped by 5 bases and J by 3 bases, with 17 bases between them. The CDR3: CASSPGGKVVGANVLTF. The CDR3 coding sequence is TGTGCCAGCAGTCCCGGAGGGAAAGTCGTTGGGGCCAACGTCCTGACTTTC.

The chain couples TRBV4-1 to TRBJ2-5; 7 bases are shared with TRBD2. The CDR3 is made up of 15 amino acids. Looked up from germline, CDR1 is MGHRA and CDR2 is YSYEKL. V lost 3 bases to trimming and J lost 1 base; unmatched junction nucleotides: 5. CDR3 nucleotides: TGCGCCAGCAGCCAGCCCTCTAGCGGCCAAGAGACCCAGTACTTC. It is translated as CASSQPSSGQETQYF.

The CDR3 DNA reads TGTGCCTGGAGAGACACAAGGACGCTCTACCAAGAGACCCAGTACTTC. Its protein is CAWRDTRTLYQETQYF. The chain joins TRBV30 to TRBJ2-5; D gene uncertain. The CDR3 runs to 16 residues. V lost 3 bases to trimming and J lost 0 bases, with 17 bases between them. Germline lookup yields CDR1 GTSNPN and CDR2 SVGIG (reference sequence).

This chain connects TRBV9 to TRBJ2-2; TRBD2 agrees at 9 bases. This CDR3 has 17 amino acids. After removal of 4 bases from V and 5 bases from J, the junction contained 12 bases not matched to a gene. Germline loops: CDR1 SGDLS, CDR2 YYNGEE. The CDR3 sequence: CASSLGGASGITGELFF. The CDR3 region has the DNA TGTGCCAGCAGCCTCGGCGGGGCTAGCGGGATAACCGGGGAGCTGTTTTTT.

The genes are TRBV7-9 and TRBJ1-3, with D tentatively TRBD1 (5 bases). The germline V gene encodes CDR1 SEHNR and CDR2 FQNEAQ (reference sequence). V was trimmed by 7 bases and J by 1 base, leaving 11 bases between them. This CDR3 comprises 14 residues. CDR3 in DNA: TGTGCCAGCACTGAGGGACGGTCTGGAAACACCATATATTTT. Translating it yields CASTEGRSGNTIYF.

The CDR3 spells CASKPSLSSYEQYF. CDR3 DNA sequence: TGTGCCAGCAAGCCTAGCCTGAGCTCCTACGAGCAGTACTTC. This chain uses TRBV4-2 with TRBJ2-7; TRBD2 might be the D (5 bases). Germline CDR1 reads LGHNA; CDR2 reads YNFKEQ. CDR3 length: 14 amino acids. V was pared by 7 bases and J by 0 bases, with 13 bases between.

This chain connects TRBV9 to TRBJ2-3; D gene uncertain. The CDR3 totals 15 residues. V lost 3 bases and J lost 5, with 16 bases in between. The germline gives CDR1 SGDLS, CDR2 YYNGEE. The CDR3 sequence: CASSEPNSGLDTQYF. The CDR3 DNA is TGTGCCAGCAGCGAGCCCAATTCGGGCCTAGATACGCAGTATTTT.

The rearrangement uses TRBV9 and TRBJ1-1; tentative D call: TRBD1 (5 bases). Germline-derived CDR1 and CDR2 are SGDLS and YYNGEE. The V end was cut by 2 bases, the J end by 2 bases, with 13 bases between. This CDR3 is built from 15 residues. CDR3 in amino acids: CASSVGPGPNTEAFF. In nucleotides, the CDR3 is TGTGCCAGCAGCGTCGGGCCAGGGCCCAACACTGAAGCTTTCTTT. Based on the CDR3 plus reference TRBV9 and TRBJ1-1, the full variable domain is DSGVTQTPKHLITATGQRVTLRCSPRSGDLSVYWYQQSLDQGLQFLIQYYNGEERAKGNILERFSAQQFPDLHSELNLSSLELGDSALYFCASSVGPGPNTEAFFGQGTRLTVV.

This clone appeared a single time. The V call is TRBV19, the J call TRBJ2-1; TRBD2 agrees at 7 bases. The V and J ends lost 3 bases and 7 bases, in that order; junction bases with no gene match: 9. The germline V gene encodes CDR1 LNHDA and CDR2 SQIVND (reference sequence). The CDR3 is 15 residues long. The CDR3 region is CASSIRPGGWNEQFF. CDR3 nucleotides: TGTGCCAGTAGTATCCGACCGGGGGGTTGGAATGAGCAGTTCTTC.

CDR3: CASSEGAAGDTYEQYF. CDR3 DNA: TGTGCCAGCAGCGAAGGAGCAGCGGGAGACACTTACGAGCAGTACTTC. The rearrangement links TRBV5-6 to TRBJ2-7; 8 bases fit TRBD2. CDR1 SGHDT and CDR2 YYEEEE come from the germline V gene. This CDR3 is built from 16 residues. The V segment lost 4 bases and the J segment 4 bases; nucleotides outside the gene matches: 13.

This rearrangement joins TRBV7-9 to TRBJ2-2; 7 positions agree with TRBD2. CDR1 and CDR2 from the germline V gene are SEHNR and FQNEAQ (reference sequence). The CDR3 has 16 residues. With V trimmed by 2 bases and J by 6 bases, 9 bases remained unmatched. CDR3 amino acids: CASSLRSGTGAGELFF. The CDR3 DNA is TGTGCCAGCAGCTTACGAAGCGGGACCGGCGCCGGGGAGCTGTTTTTT.

V and J are TRBV15 and TRBJ2-1, with 7 bases that match TRBD2. The CDR3 has 15 residues. The V gene end was trimmed by 3 bases and the J gene end by 4 bases; junction bases not matched to a gene: 6. Germline V lookup: CDR1 LNHNV, CDR2 YYDKDF (reference sequence). The CDR3 loop reads CATSSGTTPYNEQFF. The CDR3 DNA sequence: TGTGCCACCAGCAGCGGGACTACTCCTTACAATGAGCAGTTCTTC. Supplemented by reference TRBV15 and TRBJ2-1, the full variable domain reads DAMVIQNPRYQVTQFGKPVTLSCSQTLNHNVMYWYQQKSSQAPKLLFHYYDKDFNNEADTPDNFQSRRPNTSFCFLDIRSPGLGDTAMYLCATSSGTTPYNEQFFGPGTRLTVL.

The chain links TRBV7-9 to TRBJ2-7; the match to TRBD1 covers 9 bases. CDR1 SEHNR and CDR2 FQNEAQ come from the germline V gene (reference sequence). The CDR3 spans 15 residues. The junction had 11 bases not matched to a gene; V was cut back by 5 bases and J by 6 bases. CDR3 sequence (DNA): TGTGCCAGCAGCCCACCCGGGACAGGGTCAAGCGAGCAGTACTTC. Amino acids: CASSPPGTGSSEQYF.

The chain is built from TRBV9 and TRBJ2-7; 7 positions agree with TRBD1. CDR1 SGDLS and CDR2 YYNGEE come from the germline V gene. CDR3 size: 13 residues. V lost 4 bases to trimming and J lost 5 bases; unmatched junction nucleotides: 6. The CDR3 DNA reads as TGTGCCAGCAGCAAAGACAGGGCCGACGAGCAGTACTTC. Protein: CASSKDRADEQYF.

The chain links TRBV19 to TRBJ2-2; either TRBD1 or TRBD2 may fit D (6 bases each). The germline gives CDR1 LNHDA, CDR2 SQIVND (reference sequence). The CDR3 covers 16 residues. V lost 7 bases and J 5 bases, leaving 20 bases between the germline ends. The CDR3 region has the DNA TGTGCCAGTACCACAGTACGGGGGCGAGGAACCGGGGAGCTGTTTTTT. It codes for CASTTVRGRGTGELFF. Filled out from reference TRBV19 and TRBJ2-2, the complete variable domain reads DGGITQSPKYLFRKEGQNVTLSCEQNLNHDAMYWYRQDPGQGLRLIYYSQIVNDFQKGDIAEGYSVSREKKESFPLTVTSAQKNPTAFYLCASTTVRGRGTGELFFGEGSRLTVL.

This clone showed up just once. The chain links TRBV7-9 to TRBJ2-7; TRBD1 is a possible D gene (5 bases). V shed 0 bases and J shed 6 bases, with 9 bases lying between them. The CDR3 is made up of 13 amino acids. Germline loops: CDR1 SEHNR, CDR2 FQNEAQ (reference sequence). CDR3 sequence: CASSLAKGSEQYF. The CDR3 region has the DNA TGTGCCAGCAGCTTAGCCAAGGGGTCCGAGCAGTACTTC.

The chain employs TRBV21-1 and TRBJ1-1; the table gives TRBD1 as D, unverified against the DNA. TRBV21-1 is a pseudogene locus. The CDR3 is made up of 14 amino acids. CDR3 in amino acids: CASSTHRGNTEAFF. CDR3 bases: TGTGCCAGCAGCACTCACAGGGGGAACACTGAAGCTTTCTTT.

This rearrangement joins TRBV28 to TRBJ1-2, with 12 bases that match TRBD1. Germline assignment: CDR1 MDHEN and CDR2 SYDVKM. J gave up 7 bases and V 2 bases, and 8 bases lay outside the gene matches. There are 16 residues in the CDR3. The CDR3 nucleotides read TGTGCCAGCAGTTTAAGTCTGGGACAGGGGGCTTTTGGCTACACCTTC. Protein sequence: CASSLSLGQGAFGYTF.

This chain connects TRBV10-3 to TRBJ2-7; maybe TRBD1 (6 bases). The CDR3 length is 14 residues. Germline CDR1 and CDR2: ENHRY and SYGVKD. The ends were cut back, 0 bases at V and 4 bases at J, with 10 bases in the middle. The CDR3 sequence is CAISESGRGYEQYF. The CDR3 coding sequence is TGTGCCATCAGTGAGTCTGGCAGGGGTTACGAGCAGTACTTC.

This chain joins TRBV28 and TRBJ1-2; D is possibly TRBD1 (6 bases). The CDR3 consists of 15 residues. Germline V gene sequence: CDR1 MDHEN, CDR2 SYDVKM. V shed 11 bases and J shed 3 bases, with 22 bases lying between them. The CDR3 DNA is TGTGCCTCCATATGGAGGGGGGAGGATGACTATGGCTACACCTTC. Translated, it gives CASIWRGEDDYGYTF.

This chain links TRBV6-1 with TRBJ2-1, with D tentatively TRBD1 (6 bases). The germline CDR1 and CDR2 sequences are MNHNS and SASEGT. Trimming removed 6 bases from V and 4 bases from J, with 10 bases in between. The CDR3 extends over 13 amino acids. The CDR3 DNA reads as TGTGCCAGCAGGGAACAGGGTTACAATGAGCAGTTCTTC. This gives the protein CASREQGYNEQFF.

The V call is TRBV21-1, the J call TRBJ2-1; the D call of TRBD2 is as the table states it, not checked on the DNA. TRBV21-1 is reported as a pseudogene. CDR3 length: 17 residues. The CDR3 here is CASSSMQTSGEYNEQFF. The CDR3 region has the DNA TGTGCCAGCAGCAGCATGCAAACTAGCGGGGAATACAATGAGCAGTTCTTC.

The rearrangement links TRBV28 to TRBJ2-7; D gene uncertain. This CDR3 comprises 14 residues. V lost 6 bases and J 4 bases, leaving 16 bases between the germline ends. Looked up from germline, CDR1 is MDHEN and CDR2 is SYDVKM. CDR3 sequence reads: CASSLLASPYEQYF. CDR3 DNA: TGTGCCAGCAGCCTCCTGGCATCCCCTTACGAGCAGTACTTC. The variable domain in full, completed from reference TRBV28 and TRBJ2-7, reads DVKVTQSSRYLVKRTGEKVFLECVQDMDHENMFWYRQDPGLGLRLIYFSYDVKMKEKGDIPEGYSVSREKKERFSLILESASTNQTSMYLCASSLLASPYEQYFGPGTRLTVT.